This T cell receptor beta chain was sequenced in a study of blood T cell repertoires in COVID-19. Study summary: Acute and convalescent COVID-19 samples came from the United States, Italy and Spain. Sample material is recorded as cDNA or gDNA derived from T cells, B-cell-depleted T cells, or PBMCs.

Source study methods: Reference gene primer amplification in the assay estimated nucleated cell counts. Generated by immunoSEQ multiplex PCR, the TCRdb table keeps only in-frame clones and is missing some. V and J calls and clone size are given by that table; D and trimming were obtained from the DNA. This sample has about 18,000 clones, with roughly 93% found just once. Germline V lookup: CDR1 SGHTA, CDR2 FQGNSA. The CDR3 totals 11 residues. Trimming shortened V by 5 bases and J by 5 bases, and 6 bases separated the two germline ends. Sequenced material: peripheral blood. The TCR was taken from a human donor in a cohort sampled during active COVID-19. This rearrangement joins TRBV7-2 to TRBJ2-5; D is ambiguous. CDR3 bases: TGTGCCAGCAGCCAGGCGGAGACCCAGTACTTC. It encodes CASSQAETQYF.